Presented here are 2 T cell receptor beta chains from one specimen sequenced in a study of T cell repertoires in cytomegalovirus infection. TCRdb fed the reads into MiXCR, producing one record per CDR3 protein. The table shows about 830,000 distinct CDR3 sequences, with around a third occurring only once. The antigens for these receptors are not known. The sample in question was cultured CD8+ T cells from PBMCs, obtained from culture after CMV antigen stimulation. The receptors were gathered from a human donor in good health (CMV status not recorded). Some clones in this sample may be carry-over from other donors' samples.

There are many counts of this clonotype. The gene calls are TRBV27 and TRBJ1-2; D gene unclear. CDR1 is MNHEY, CDR2 SMNVEV, per germline (reference sequence). The CDR3 sequence is 12 residues long. Trimming stripped 5 bases from V and 0 bases from J, with 4 bases between. CDR3 sequence (DNA): TGTGCCAGCAGTGCTTCTAACTATGGCTACACCTTC. Protein product: CASSASNYGYTF.

In this sample, this clonotype turned up once. The chain carries TRBV20-1 and TRBJ2-3, with a tentative D call TRBD2 (5 bases). Germline V gene sequence: CDR1 DFQATT, CDR2 SNEGSKA (reference sequence). Trimming pared 6 bases from V and 0 bases from J, leaving 13 bases between. The CDR3 runs to 14 residues. CDR3 DNA sequence: TGCAGTGCAACCAGGCGGGTCAGCACAGATACGCAGTATTTT. It specifies CSATRRVSTDTQYF.